A single sample is the source of the 28 T cell receptor beta chains below, sequenced in a study of radiotherapy plus CTLA-4 blockade in lung cancer. Using immunoSEQ multiplex PCR, the repertoire was profiled, and TCRdb retains in-frame clones only, with some absent. The data hold roughly 100,000 clones, with approximately 87% observed a single time. This specimen consisted of peripheral blood, obtained from a patient treated with radiotherapy plus ipilimumab. Receptor source: a human donor with non-small cell lung cancer that progressed on radiotherapy plus ipilimumab. Some clones in this sample may be carry-over from other donors' samples.

The chain couples TRBV15 to TRBJ1-6, with D hard to call. The CDR3 length is 13 residues. V was shortened by 6 bases and J by 0 bases, with 3 bases between the two germline ends. Germline CDR1 and CDR2: LNHNV and YYDKDF (reference sequence). CDR3 sequence reads: CATSSSYNSPLHF. CDR3 sequence (DNA): TGTGCCACCAGTAGCTCCTATAATTCACCCCTCCACTTT. Complete variable domain (other parts from reference TRBV15 and TRBJ1-6): DAMVIQNPRYQVTQFGKPVTLSCSQTLNHNVMYWYQQKSSQAPKLLFHYYDKDFNNEADTPDNFQSRRPNTSFCFLDIRSPGLGDTAMYLCATSSSYNSPLHFGNGTRLTVT.

This chain joins TRBV29-1 and TRBJ2-7, with D perhaps matching TRBD2 (5 bases). The V and J ends lost 7 bases and 2 bases respectively, with 18 bases between them. The germline gives CDR1 SQVTM, CDR2 ANQGSEA. The CDR3 is 14 amino acids. For the CDR3, the DNA is TGCAGCGCCCGAAGCGGCTTTACAACCTACGAGCAGTACTTC. Amino acids: CSARSGFTTYEQYF.

In the case of this clone: Lacking the conserved final phenylalanine or tryptophan, this CDR3 likely reflects a read error. The CDR3 reads CASSLAGTGSGANVLTS. The CDR3 DNA is TGCGCCAGCAGCTTGGCGGGGACAGGCTCTGGGGCCAACGTCCTGACTTCC. The chain links TRBV5-1 to TRBJ2-6; 8 positions agree with TRBD1. Germline trimming cut 0 bases from V and 0 bases from J; bases unmatched to any gene: 2. This CDR3 has 17 amino acids. CDR1 and CDR2 (germline): SGHRS, YFSETQ.

The gene calls are TRBV19 and TRBJ1-2; the match to TRBD1 covers 7 bases. Germline V gene lookup returns CDR1 LNHDA and CDR2 SQIVND (reference sequence). The CDR3 is 13 residues long. J gave up 8 bases and V 2 bases, and 5 bases lay outside the gene matches. For the CDR3, the DNA is TGTGCCAGTAGTATAAGACAGGGTGGCGGCTACACCTTC. This gives the protein CASSIRQGGGYTF.

The rearrangement joins TRBV5-1 to TRBJ1-1, with 8 nucleotides matching TRBD1. CDR3 length: 13 residues. In germline, CDR1 is SGHRS, CDR2 YFSETQ. V lost 4 bases, J lost 10 bases, and 9 bases stayed unmatched. CDR3 nucleotides: TGCGCCAGCAGCCTCGGACAGGGTGAGGCAGCTTTCTTT. Protein product: CASSLGQGEAAFF.

The sample holds one count of this clone. The chain joins TRBV6-6 to TRBJ1-1; D gene uncertain. CDR3 length: 12 residues. Trimming shortened V by 2 bases and J by 4 bases, and 5 bases separated the two germline ends. Germline loops: CDR1 MNHNY, CDR2 SVGAGI (reference sequence). The CDR3 region is CASSYGVTEAFF. The DNA for the CDR3 is TGTGCCAGCAGTTACGGGGTCACTGAAGCTTTCTTT.

In this sample, this clone turned up a few times. V gene TRBV4-1 combines with J gene TRBJ2-1; 8 nucleotides agree with TRBD1. Per the germline V gene, CDR1 is MGHRA and CDR2 is YSYEKL. This CDR3 region has 16 residues. The trim removed 1 base at V and 7 bases at J, leaving 9 bases unmatched. For the CDR3, the DNA is TGCGCCAGCAGCCAAGTATGGACAGGGTCCGGGAATGAGCAGTTCTTC. Residues: CASSQVWTGSGNEQFF.

V and J are TRBV5-4 and TRBJ1-5; 7 positions agree with TRBD1. Germline CDR1 reads SGHNT; CDR2 reads YYREEE (reference sequence). The CDR3 spans 15 residues. V shed 0 bases, J shed 4 bases, and the junction held 4 bases outside the gene matches. The CDR3 here is CASSLAPGGNQPQHF. CDR3 DNA: TGTGCCAGCAGCTTGGCTCCAGGGGGAAATCAGCCCCAGCATTTT.

The chain links TRBV11-2 to TRBJ2-1; TRBD1 matches 8 bases. The CDR3 totals 15 residues. Germline-derived CDR1 and CDR2 are SGHAT and FQNNGV. J gave up 8 bases and V 1 base, and 7 bases lay outside the gene matches. CDR3 loop: CASSLGTGILDEQFF. The CDR3 coding sequence is TGTGCCAGCAGCTTAGGGACAGGGATTTTGGATGAGCAGTTCTTC.

The rearrangement joins TRBV5-5 to TRBJ2-7; either TRBD1 or TRBD2 may supply D (7 bases each). Germline V gene sequence: CDR1 SGHKS, CDR2 YYEKEE (reference sequence). Trimming removed 0 bases at V and 7 bases at J, with 11 bases between. The CDR3 extends over 13 amino acids. CDR3 amino acids: CASSLDRGGEQYF. The DNA of the CDR3 is TGTGCCAGCAGCTTGGACAGGGGAGGGGAGCAGTACTTC.

V is TRBV27 and J is TRBJ2-7, with TRBD1 identical over 7 bases. Germline V gene data show CDR1 as MNHEY and CDR2 as SMNVEV (reference sequence). The CDR3 spans 14 residues. V was pared by 11 bases and J by 0 bases, with 10 bases of the junction left unmatched. The CDR3 reads CASHRDSYSYEQYF. In DNA, the CDR3 is TGTGCCTCCCACCGGGACAGCTACTCCTACGAGCAGTACTTC.

The V and J genes are TRBV9 and TRBJ1-2; 11 positions agree with TRBD1. The germline V gene encodes CDR1 SGDLS and CDR2 YYNGEE. The CDR3 runs to 16 residues. V trimming: 4 bases; J trimming: 5 bases; junction bases outside the gene matches: 10. This CDR3 is CASSPRGTGGYYGYTF. The DNA for the CDR3 is TGTGCCAGCAGCCCACGGGGGACAGGGGGATATTATGGCTACACCTTC.

This chain connects TRBV6-5 to TRBJ1-1; 9 bases align to TRBD1. J lost 6 bases, V lost 2 bases, and 4 bases had no gene match. This CDR3 contains 14 residues. Germline V gene data show CDR1 as MNHEY and CDR2 as SVGAGI. Written as DNA, the CDR3 is TGTGCCAGCAGTTACGCCCGACAGGGGGCTGAAGCTTTCTTT. Translated, it gives CASSYARQGAEAFF.

The CDR3 loop reads CASSVMRVNGQYF. The CDR3 bases are TGTGCCAGCAGTGTCATGCGGGTAAATGGGCAGTACTTC. The rearrangement joins TRBV2 to TRBJ2-7; possible D gene TRBD2, 5 bases. Germline loops: CDR1 SNHLY, CDR2 FYNNEI. This CDR3 spans 13 amino acids. Trimming left V 4 bases short and J 9 bases short, with 16 bases between.

This clone was seen once. V is TRBV29-1 and J is TRBJ1-2, with D perhaps matching TRBD1 (6 bases). V gave up 6 bases and J gave up 5 bases, with 19 bases separating them. The CDR3 extends over 14 amino acids. Germline V gives CDR1 SQVTM, CDR2 ANQGSEA. The CDR3 region has the DNA TGCAGCGTCCGGCCGGGACAACACTCTTATGGCTACACCTTC. It is translated as CSVRPGQHSYGYTF.

The chain links TRBV28 to TRBJ1-5; 10 bases fit TRBD1. This CDR3 has 15 amino acids. Germline CDR1 MDHEN, CDR2 SYDVKM. Unmatched junction bases numbered 8, after V lost 5 bases and J lost 7 bases. The CDR3 DNA follows: TGTGCCAGCAGTGTGGGACAGGGGTTAGGGCAGCCCCAGCATTTT. Translated: CASSVGQGLGQPQHF.

The chain recombines TRBV5-6 with TRBJ1-1; D not resolved. Per the germline V gene, CDR1 is SGHDT and CDR2 is YYEEEE. V was cut by 3 bases and J by 7 bases, with 13 bases left in between. The CDR3 totals 13 residues. The CDR3 sequence is CASSSNPAGEAFF. The CDR3 region has the DNA TGTGCCAGCAGCTCCAACCCGGCCGGTGAAGCTTTCTTT.

V and J are TRBV6-5 and TRBJ1-2, with D unresolved. The germline V and J ends were trimmed by 5 bases and 8 bases, with 15 bases remaining between them. The CDR3 contains 13 residues. CDR1 and CDR2 from the germline V gene are MNHEY and SVGAGI. The CDR3: CASSEQQLLGYTF. As DNA, the CDR3 is TGTGCCAGCAGTGAACAACAGTTGCTGGGCTACACCTTC.

The chain links TRBV5-1 to TRBJ1-4, with D tentatively TRBD1 (6 bases). From germline, CDR1 is SGHRS and CDR2 YFSETQ. V lost 4 bases to trimming and J lost 8 bases, with 15 bases between them. The CDR3 sequence is 14 residues long. The DNA of the CDR3 is TGCGCCAGCAGCCTGCTAGGGGGTATCGAAAAACTGTTTTTT. Its translation is CASSLLGGIEKLFF.

This rearrangement joins TRBV5-1 to TRBJ1-6; 12 bases are shared with TRBD1. Per the germline V gene, CDR1 is SGHRS and CDR2 is YFSETQ. V lost 0 bases, J lost 10 bases, and 17 bases stayed unmatched. The CDR3 has 20 amino acids. For the CDR3, the DNA is TGCGCCAGCAGCTTGGCGAGGCTAGGGACAGGGGGCCGGGGCTTGTCACCCCTCCACTTT. The encoded protein is CASSLARLGTGGRGLSPLHF.

The chain employs TRBV5-6 and TRBJ1-5; D uncertain. The germline gives CDR1 SGHDT, CDR2 YYEEEE. The CDR3 length is 13 residues. The V end was cut by 1 base, the J end by 3 bases, with 5 bases between. The DNA for the CDR3 is TGTGCCAGCAGCTTGCACACCAATCAGCCCCAGCATTTT. Encoded protein: CASSLHTNQPQHF.

The chain employs TRBV15 and TRBJ1-2, with 7 positions matching TRBD1. This CDR3 is 15 amino acids long. Germline V gene lookup returns CDR1 LNHNV and CDR2 YYDKDF (reference sequence). The V and J ends lost 2 bases and 2 bases, in that order; junction bases with no gene match: 5. In nucleotides, the CDR3 is TGTGCCACCAGCAGAATAAAGGGACAGAACTATGGCTACACCTTC. Translating gives CATSRIKGQNYGYTF.

This clone showed up many times. The rearrangement links TRBV6-1 to TRBJ2-3; 7 nucleotides line up with TRBD2. Germline CDR1 and CDR2: MNHNS and SASEGT. Trimming took 4 bases from V and 4 from J; bases not matched to a gene: 11. The CDR3 is 16 amino acids. The CDR3 loop is CASSGSSGGGADTQYF. The CDR3 DNA follows: TGTGCCAGCAGTGGTTCGTCGGGGGGAGGGGCAGATACGCAGTATTTT.

J is TRBJ1-2 and V is TRBV7-9, with 10 nucleotides matching TRBD1. This CDR3 has 15 amino acids. Germline V gene lookup returns CDR1 SEHNR and CDR2 FQNEAQ (reference sequence). J gave up 0 bases and V 5 bases, and 3 bases lay outside the gene matches. For the CDR3, the DNA is TGTGCCAGCAGCCGCGGACAGGGGGCTAACTATGGCTACACCTTC. Protein product: CASSRGQGANYGYTF.

J is TRBJ1-2 and V is TRBV5-5; 7 bases are shared with TRBD1. The CDR3 covers 16 residues. Trimming cost V 0 bases and J 5 bases; bases outside gene matches: 10. The germline V gene has CDR1 SGHKS and CDR2 YYEKEE (reference sequence). The CDR3 loop is CASSLVQGPVSYGYTF. In DNA form, the CDR3 reads TGTGCCAGCAGCTTGGTACAGGGGCCGGTTTCTTATGGCTACACCTTC.

This chain joins TRBV9 and TRBJ2-3, with TRBD1 matching 9 bases. CDR1 and CDR2 from the germline V gene are SGDLS and YYNGEE. The CDR3 sequence is 16 residues long. Losses at the gene ends were 0 bases for V and 6 bases for J; bases not matched to a gene: 8. The CDR3 loop is CASSVGGTGTLDTQYF. CDR3 sequence (DNA): TGTGCCAGCAGCGTAGGGGGGACAGGGACTTTGGATACGCAGTATTTT. The full variable domain, with the rest looked up from reference TRBV9 and TRBJ2-3, is DSGVTQTPKHLITATGQRVTLRCSPRSGDLSVYWYQQSLDQGLQFLIQYYNGEERAKGNILERFSAQQFPDLHSELNLSSLELGDSALYFCASSVGGTGTLDTQYFGPGTRLTVL.

The rearrangement uses TRBV9 and TRBJ1-2; D remains unclear. CDR3 size: 13 residues. V lost 4 bases and J lost 8, with 15 bases in between. Germline V gene lookup returns CDR1 SGDLS and CDR2 YYNGEE. The CDR3 is CASSPSGREGYTF. Here the CDR3 DNA reads TGTGCCAGCAGCCCGAGTGGCCGGGAGGGCTACACCTTC. Full variable domain (rest looked up from reference TRBV9 and TRBJ1-2): DSGVTQTPKHLITATGQRVTLRCSPRSGDLSVYWYQQSLDQGLQFLIQYYNGEERAKGNILERFSAQQFPDLHSELNLSSLELGDSALYFCASSPSGREGYTFGSGTRLTVV.

CDR3 DNA: TGTGCCAGCAGCTACTACTGGGCCCGTCGGCAGGGGGAGGTGACCCAGTACTTC. Its translation is CASSYYWARRQGEVTQYF. This rearrangement joins TRBV7-8 to TRBJ2-5, with D perhaps TRBD1 (7 bases). This CDR3 contains 18 residues. Germline CDR1 is SGHVS and CDR2 is FQNEAQ. V shed 4 bases and J shed 7 bases, with 28 bases lying between them.